The present T cell receptor beta chain was sequenced within a study of shared clonotypes between healthy human individuals. Trimming shortened V by 4 bases and J by 10 bases, and 14 bases separated the two germline ends. Germline loops: CDR1 SQVTM, CDR2 ANQGSEA. This CDR3 comprises 12 residues. This clone was observed a single time. Only CD45RO-negative cells positively selected for CCR7 counted as naive CD8 cells, so terminally differentiated effector memory CD45RA+ cells were excluded. Method: immunoSEQ multiplex PCR; TCRdb's copy keeps in-frame clones and lacks some. The table has about 870,000 clones, 80% to 95% seen once.

The receptor's source is a man aged 30-40 years in good health. This rearrangement joins TRBV29-1 to TRBJ2-1; either TRBD1 or TRBD2 may fit D (5 bases each). Sequencing was carried out using naive CD8+ T cells sorted from blood. The CDR3 DNA follows: TGCAGCGTTGTGGGGCGGACTTACGAGCAGTTCTTC. Its translation: CSVVGRTYEQFF.